This TCR beta chain was captured by sequencing in a study of T cells in Graves' hyperthyroidism and ophthalmopathy. Overall study context: Peripheral blood was taken when the disease was first diagnosed, before any treatment began.

In germline, CDR1 is SGHAT, CDR2 FQNNGV. V lost 6 bases and J lost 2; bases outside the gene matches: 11. The CDR3 runs 17 residues. It was RNA transcripts that yielded the amplified TCR beta CDR3 regions. Primed by the HTBI set, a first-round RT-PCR was run on the TCR CDR3. A single record per CDR3 protein comes from TCRdb applying MiXCR to the multiplex PCR reads. The sample holds more than 300,000 distinct CDR3 sequences, more than 14% seen once. This clonotype was found many times. Patients affected by ophthalmopathy presented a Clinical Activity Score of at least 3, a NOSPECS grade of at least 4, and disease duration below 3 months. In making diagnoses, clinical symptoms, serum thyroxine and TRAb, thyroid ultrasound and orbital computed tomography were all used.

The V gene is TRBV11-2, the J gene TRBJ1-5, with 9 nucleotides matching TRBD1. This TCR was sampled from a woman aged 30 to 39 with Graves' ophthalmopathy. The specimen was blood. CDR3 nucleotide sequence: TGTGCCAGCAGTGAGGGACAGGGACAAATTGGCAATCAGCCCCAGCATTTT. Its translation is CASSEGQGQIGNQPQHF.